Listed below are T cell receptor beta chains from one sample, sequenced in a study of T cells in Graves' hyperthyroidism and ophthalmopathy. TCRdb re-called the multiplex PCR reads with MiXCR, one entry per CDR3 protein. The repertoire has nearly 600,000 distinct CDR3 sequences, around 14% of them found once; the top ten carry more than 5%. Material: blood. The source of these receptors is a woman aged 25 to 45 with Graves' hyperthyroidism that later progressed to Graves' ophthalmopathy. Each CDR3 is given with its conserved first and last residue. Each record gives: clone size, D gene, V gene, J gene, CDR3 protein, CDR3 DNA. A D gene is named only where the DNA matches it firmly. Not all rows give a size; the values are once, few, many and, for expanded clones, a class.

>many|-|TRBV28|TRBJ2-7
CASSPSGDAQYF
TGTGCCAGCAGTCCATCGGGGGACGCGCAGTACTTC
>many|TRBD1|TRBV28|TRBJ2-3
CASSFGTGAQYF
TGTGCCAGCAGTTTCGGGACAGGGGCACAGTATTTT
>-|TRBD1|TRBV7-9|TRBJ2-3
CASSPRGLENTQYF
TGTGCCAGCAGCCCCAGGGGGCTTGAAAATACGCAGTATTTT
>many|TRBD2|TRBV7-9|TRBJ2-1
CASSQTSGDYNEQFF
TGTGCCAGCAGCCAGACTAGCGGTGATTACAATGAGCAGTTCTTC
>many|TRBD1|TRBV19|TRBJ2-2
CASSIAPTGTGELFF
TGTGCCAGTAGTATAGCCCCGACAGGGACCGGGGAGCTGTTTTTT
>-|TRBD1|TRBV6-1|TRBJ2-7
CASSAIAGTGAYEQYF
TGTGCCAGCAGTGCAATCGCCGGGACAGGTGCCTACGAGCAGTACTTC
>-|TRBD2|TRBV29-1|TRBJ2-5
CSSELLAGGQETQYF
TGCAGCTCAGAACTTCTAGCGGGAGGCCAAGAGACCCAGTACTTC
>few|-|TRBV20-1|TRBJ2-7
CSARAGEQYF
TGCAGTGCTAGAGCAGGGGAGCAGTACTTC
>many|-|TRBV6-2/TRBV6-3|TRBJ1-5
CASSETPPQNQPQHF
TGTGCCAGCAGCGAGACGCCGCCCCAAAATCAGCCCCAGCATTTT
>once|TRBD1|TRBV9|TRBJ2-4
CASSVGQGAYIQYF
TGTGCCAGCAGCGTAGGACAGGGGGCGTACATTCAGTACTTC
>many|-|TRBV7-2|TRBJ2-2
CASSPRGRENTGELFF
TGTGCCAGCAGCCCCCGTGGGCGGGAGAACACCGGGGAGCTGTTTTTT
>few|-|TRBV5-1|TRBJ2-1
CASRGVDEQFF
TGCGCCAGCAGGGGGGTCGATGAGCAGTTCTTC
>-|-|TRBV10-3|TRBJ1-2
CAISESPGITYTF
TGTGCCATCAGTGAGTCCCCGGGTATCACGTACACCTTC
>many|-|TRBV6-1|TRBJ1-6
CASSQKSGNSPLHF
TGTGCCAGCAGTCAAAAATCAGGCAATTCACCCCTCCACTTT
>many|TRBD2|TRBV5-1|TRBJ2-2
CASSLGLAGVNTGELFF
TGCGCCAGCAGCTTGGGTCTAGCGGGAGTAAACACCGGGGAGCTGTTTTTT
>many|-|TRBV11-3|TRBJ1-2
CASSFTNYGYTF
TGTGCCAGCAGCTTCACTAACTATGGCTACACCTTC
>few|TRBD1|TRBV7-3|TRBJ1-1
CASSPGTGERAFF
TGTGCCAGCAGCCCAGGGACAGGGGAGAGGGCTTTCTTT
>few|TRBD2|TRBV4-1|TRBJ2-7
CASSQVTSGSRYEQYF
TGCGCCAGCAGCCAAGTAACTAGCGGGAGTCGGTACGAGCAGTACTTC
>-|-|TRBV5-1|TRBJ2-2
CASSFGASGTGELFF
TGCGCCAGCAGCTTTGGAGCCTCCGGGACCGGGGAGCTGTTTTTT
>-|-|TRBV7-2|TRBJ2-4
CASSFHLHFQYF
TGTGCCAGCAGCTTTCATTTGCATTTTCAGTACTTC
>many|TRBD1|TRBV12-3/TRBV12-4|TRBJ2-5
CASSHPGQGEETQYF
TGTGCCAGCAGTCATCCGGGACAGGGGGAAGAGACCCAGTACTTC
>-|TRBD1|TRBV15|TRBJ1-6
CATSRGQGGSPLHF
TGTGCCACCAGCAGAGGACAGGGAGGGTCACCCCTCCACTTT
>few|TRBD2|TRBV4-2|TRBJ2-7
CASSQDMGLAGRRTFDEQYF
TGTGCCAGCAGCCAAGATATGGGACTAGCGGGAAGGCGGACGTTCGACGAGCAGTACTTC
>-|TRBD2|TRBV2|TRBJ2-7
CASASGSDEQYF
TGTGCCAGCGCTAGCGGCAGCGACGAGCAGTACTTC
>-|-|TRBV4-1|TRBJ2-5
CASSQDLLTKETQYF
TGCGCCAGCAGCCAGGACCTACTAACGAAAGAGACCCAGTACTTC
>many|-|TRBV12-3/TRBV12-4|TRBJ1-5
CASSPNYQPQHF
TGTGCCAGCAGCCCGAATTATCAGCCCCAGCATTTT
>few|-|TRBV7-2|TRBJ1-1
CASTWGRANTEAFF
TGTGCCAGCACCTGGGGGCGGGCGAACACTGAAGCTTTCTTT